This TCR beta chain is drawn from a study of patients and donors after allogeneic stem cell transplantation. Between the trimmed V and J ends, which lost 6 bases and 3 bases, there was a span of 14 bases. CDR3 size: 14 residues. From the RT-PCR reads, TCRdb called clonotypes with MiXCR, one entry per CDR3 protein. The data hold about a million distinct CDR3 sequences, with roughly 18% observed a single time. The TCR originated in a human donor who was either an allogeneic HSCT recipient or a stem cell or donor lymphocyte infusion donor (not recorded which). It is not recorded whose cells these are; they may come from a transplant donor. V and J are TRBV12-3 or TRBV12-4 and TRBJ1-1, with a tentative D call TRBD1 (5 bases). The sequenced material came from blood, either unsorted or a sorted T cell fraction (not recorded which). Here the CDR3 reads CASSQYQGDTEAFF. The CDR3 bases are TGTGCCAGCAGCCAGTATCAGGGAGACACTGAAGCTTTCTTT.